This T cell receptor beta chain was identified during a study of PD-L1 blockade in urothelial cancer. Study overall: In the patient group, twenty-five of 29 were males with bladder-origin urothelial cancer. Peripheral blood specimens exhibited a median yield of about 140,000 T cells.

Broader study findings: Having blood TCR clonality under the median before treatment predicted better survival.

The repertoire was sequenced with immunoSEQ multiplex PCR; TCRdb's copy has only in-frame clones and lacks some. The data hold 40,000 to 60,000 clones, with 70% to 80% observed a single time. The CDR3 runs to 13 residues. Trimming cost V 6 bases and J 4 bases, with 10 bases left between them. The V gene's germline CDR1 is MDHEN and CDR2 SYDVKM. Only one count was recorded for this clone. Its antigen is unidentified. As to time point: pretreatment peripheral blood. Samples spanned pretreatment and treatment, with 1 to 8 time points per patient. This sequence was found in a man between 65 and 80 years old with urothelial cancer. The V and J genes are TRBV28 and TRBJ1-5; weak D call: TRBD1 (5 bases). The sequences come from PBMCs, collected around atezolizumab (anti-PD-L1) treatment. The CDR3 DNA reads TGTGCCAGCAGCTCCGACAGTAATCAGCCCCAGCATTTT. Amino acid sequence: CASSSDSNQPQHF.